Each of the 27 T cell receptor beta chains below was sequenced from the same sample in a study of T cell responses to AZD1222 COVID-19 vaccine. The data were produced by immunoSEQ multiplex PCR, yet TCRdb's version contains in-frame clones alone and is incomplete. Found here are about 170,000 clones, approximately 95% of them singletons; the top ten hold 3.5% to 5%. The sequences come from peripheral blood, collected on day 0 of AZD1222 vaccination. These receptor sequences come from an adult in good health.

V usage is TRBV7-9 and J usage is TRBJ1-2; no reliable D call. Trimming took 2 bases from V and 7 from J, leaving 23 bases between them. The CDR3 is made up of 17 amino acids. The germline CDR1 and CDR2 sequences are SEHNR and FQNEAQ (reference sequence). Here the CDR3 reads CASSLLGSPSLLGGYTF. CDR3 nucleotides: TGTGCCAGCAGCTTATTAGGAAGTCCGTCTCTCCTTGGTGGCTACACCTTC.

This clone was seen more than once but under ten times. The rearrangement links TRBV7-9 to TRBJ2-7, with 8 positions matching TRBD2. The V segment lost 5 bases and the J segment 3 bases; nucleotides outside the gene matches: 9. CDR1 is SEHNR and CDR2 is FQNEAQ in the germline V gene (reference sequence). The CDR3 contains 15 residues. The CDR3 region is CASSLLTGGNYEQYF. As DNA, the CDR3 is TGTGCCAGCAGCCTCCTGACGGGAGGGAACTACGAGCAGTACTTC.

The chain links TRBV10-2 to TRBJ1-1; 8 positions match TRBD1. The germline V gene encodes CDR1 WSHSY and CDR2 SAAADI. V lost 4 bases and J lost 2; bases outside the gene matches: 3. The length of the CDR3 is 14 residues. CDR3 region: CASSVTGVNTEAFF. As DNA, the CDR3 is TGCGCCAGCAGTGTGACAGGGGTAAACACTGAAGCTTTCTTT.

This chain connects TRBV12-3 or TRBV12-4 to TRBJ1-5; no definite D call. The germline V and J ends were trimmed by 1 base and 4 bases, with 5 bases remaining between them. The CDR3 runs to 13 residues. The chain's CDR3 is CASSLDANQPQHF. CDR3 coding DNA: TGTGCCAGCAGTTTAGATGCGAATCAGCCCCAGCATTTT.

The rearrangement joins TRBV4-2 to TRBJ2-5; TRBD2 might be the D (6 bases). Trimming took off 6 bases at V and 5 bases at J, with 25 bases between the two ends. The CDR3 is made up of 17 amino acids. CDR1 and CDR2 (germline): LGHNA, YNFKEQ. The CDR3 bases are TGTGCCAGCAGTCGGACTGGTCTAGCTTCGGGGGAGGAGACCCAGTACTTC. Residues: CASSRTGLASGEETQYF.

The rearrangement uses TRBV4-2 and TRBJ2-7; 10 bases align to TRBD2. The CDR3 loop spans 15 amino acids. The junction had 5 bases not matched to a gene; V was cut back by 0 bases and J by 6 bases. Germline assignment: CDR1 LGHNA and CDR2 YNFKEQ. The CDR3 sequence is CASSQDASGSSEQYF. CDR3 in DNA: TGTGCCAGCAGCCAAGATGCTAGCGGGAGCAGCGAGCAGTACTTC.

The J gene is TRBJ2-7, the V gene TRBV27, with D hard to call. Trimming left V 3 bases short and J 2 bases short, with 8 bases between. Germline V gene lookup returns CDR1 MNHEY and CDR2 SMNVEV (reference sequence). The CDR3 loop spans 13 amino acids. CDR3 bases: TGTGCCAGCAGTTTTTCAGCCGCCTACGAGCAGTACTTC. It codes for CASSFSAAYEQYF.

The chain recombines TRBV14 with TRBJ1-2; D ambiguous. The CDR3 length is 15 residues. Germline V gene sequence: CDR1 SGHDN, CDR2 FVKESK. Trimming stripped 0 bases from V and 2 bases from J, with 10 bases between. CDR3 DNA sequence: TGTGCCAGCAGCCAAGATATAGGCAAGAACTATGGCTACACCTTC. This translates into CASSQDIGKNYGYTF. Full variable domain (outside the CDR3, taken from reference TRBV14 and TRBJ1-2): EAGVTQFPSHSVIEKGQTVTLRCDPISGHDNLYWYRRVMGKEIKFLLHFVKESKQDESGMPNNRFLAERTGGTYSTLKVQPAELEDSGVYFCASSQDIGKNYGYTFGSGTRLTVV.

Worth noting for this clone: The junction shows a germline mismatch at one end, possibly a read error. This chain uses TRBV6-1 with TRBJ1-2; D is undetermined. Germline V gene sequence: CDR1 MNHNS, CDR2 SASEGT. The CDR3 totals 14 residues. CDR3 coding DNA: TGTGCCAGCAGCGAAGGGCCATCCCACTATGGCTACACCTTC. It encodes CASSEGPSHYGYTF.

V usage is TRBV5-1 and J usage is TRBJ2-7; the match to TRBD2 covers 9 bases. Per germline, CDR1 SGHRS and CDR2 YFSETQ. CDR3 length: 15 residues. J gave up 1 base and V 2 bases, and 4 bases lay outside the gene matches. The CDR3 protein is CASSFGLAPSYEQYF. The CDR3 nucleotides read TGCGCCAGCAGCTTTGGACTAGCGCCTTCCTACGAGCAGTACTTC.

This clone occurred a few times. The J gene is TRBJ2-2, the V gene TRBV7-9, with 9 positions matching TRBD2. The CDR3 is made up of 19 amino acids. V shed 5 bases, J shed 1 base, and the junction held 14 bases outside the gene matches. Looked up from germline, CDR1 is SEHNR and CDR2 is FQNEAQ (reference sequence). The CDR3 region has the DNA TGTGCCAGCAGCCAAAAGTCGACGGGACTAGCCTTGAACACCGGGGAGCTGTTTTTT. It is translated as CASSQKSTGLALNTGELFF.

This sequence joins TRBV6-5 and TRBJ1-1; D is possibly TRBD1 (5 bases). Germline loops: CDR1 MNHEY, CDR2 SVGAGI. This CDR3 spans 13 amino acids. V was clipped by 0 bases and J by 11 bases, with 13 bases between them. The CDR3 region is CASSYSKVGGAFF. The CDR3 coding sequence is TGTGCCAGCAGTTACTCGAAAGTCGGGGGGGCTTTCTTT.

This clone has just one count. This chain uses TRBV6-1 with TRBJ2-2; D ambiguous. The germline CDR1 and CDR2 sequences are MNHNS and SASEGT. V was cut by 3 bases and J by 6 bases, with 8 bases left in between. The CDR3 is made up of 13 amino acids. The CDR3 spells CASSDSDSGELFF. The CDR3 coding sequence is TGTGCCAGCAGTGATTCTGATTCCGGGGAGCTGTTTTTT.

The V gene is TRBV7-9, the J gene TRBJ2-7, with D unresolved. CDR3 length: 13 residues. Germline CDR1 SEHNR, CDR2 FQNEAQ (reference sequence). Trimming left V 3 bases short and J 5 bases short, with 11 bases between. The CDR3 loop is CASSFSGPNEQYF. CDR3 bases: TGTGCCAGCAGCTTTTCAGGCCCGAACGAGCAGTACTTC.

This clone showed up just once. This sequence joins TRBV4-1 and TRBJ1-2; D is uncertain. Looked up from germline, CDR1 is MGHRA and CDR2 is YSYEKL. V gave up 3 bases and J gave up 0 bases, with 8 bases separating them. The CDR3 consists of 14 residues. The CDR3 coding sequence is TGCGCCAGCAGCCAGGCCGGGACTAACTATGGCTACACCTTC. Translating it yields CASSQAGTNYGYTF.

The gene calls are TRBV6-4 and TRBJ2-3, with TRBD2 matching 7 bases. Germline V gene sequence: CDR1 MRHNA, CDR2 SNTAGT. This CDR3 is built from 18 residues. V lost 0 bases to trimming and J lost 5 bases; unmatched junction nucleotides: 14. CDR3 amino acids: CASSDSATSVGGIDTQYF. For the CDR3, the DNA is TGTGCCAGCAGTGACTCCGCTACTAGCGTCGGGGGGATAGATACGCAGTATTTT.

The chain joins TRBV19 to TRBJ1-3; 9 nucleotides agree with TRBD1. The CDR3 is 20 amino acids. Per germline, CDR1 LNHDA and CDR2 SQIVND (reference sequence). Trimming removed 6 bases from V and 2 bases from J; junction bases left unmatched: 20. CDR3 protein: CASRQFRDRDKPTTGNTIYF. Written as DNA, the CDR3 is TGTGCCAGTAGACAATTCCGGGACAGGGATAAACCTACCACTGGAAACACCATATATTTT.

J is TRBJ2-7 and V is TRBV5-1; 8 nucleotides match TRBD1. Germline CDR1 reads SGHRS; CDR2 reads YFSETQ. The CDR3 spans 14 residues. V lost 6 bases to trimming and J lost 2 bases; unmatched junction nucleotides: 7. In nucleotides, the CDR3 is TGCGCCAGCACCAAGGACAGGGTAGCCTACGAGCAGTACTTC. This codes for CASTKDRVAYEQYF.

The chain is built from TRBV27 and TRBJ2-2; 7 positions agree with TRBD2. Germline V gene sequence: CDR1 MNHEY, CDR2 SMNVEV (reference sequence). V trimming: 2 bases; J trimming: 4 bases; junction bases outside the gene matches: 4. CDR3 length equals 15 residues. The CDR3 sequence is CASSLRLAVTGELFF. For the CDR3, the DNA is TGTGCCAGCAGTTTACGGCTAGCGGTCACCGGGGAGCTGTTTTTT.

This chain links TRBV18 with TRBJ1-2; D might be TRBD1 (5 bases). CDR3 length: 14 residues. V was pared by 2 bases and J by 12 bases, with 19 bases between. Germline V gives CDR1 KGHSH, CDR2 LQKENI. The DNA for the CDR3 is TGTGCCAGCTCACCAACGGCAGGGAATAAAGGCCACACCTTC. This encodes CASSPTAGNKGHTF. Drawing the rest from reference TRBV18 and TRBJ1-2, the complete variable domain is NAGVMQNPRHLVRRRGQEARLRCSPMKGHSHVYWYRQLPEEGLKFMVYLQKENIIDESGMPKERFSAEFPKEGPSILRIQQVVRGDSAAYFCASSPTAGNKGHTFGSGTRLTVV.

The J gene is TRBJ2-1, the V gene TRBV11-2; D unresolved. Trimming removed 1 base from V and 5 bases from J, with 6 bases in between. The CDR3 consists of 13 residues. Looked up from germline, CDR1 is SGHAT and CDR2 is FQNNGV. CDR3 region: CASSLGLNNEQFF. The DNA of the CDR3 is TGTGCCAGCAGCTTAGGCCTGAACAATGAGCAGTTCTTC.

This chain uses TRBV14 with TRBJ1-6; D is perhaps TRBD1 (6 bases). Germline lookup yields CDR1 SGHDN and CDR2 FVKESK. The CDR3 length is 14 residues. Trimming shortened V by 6 bases and J by 9 bases, and 15 bases separated the two germline ends. The CDR3 nucleotides are TGTGCCAGCAGGGGGGCAGGAGGGGGTTCACCCCTCCACTTT. As protein: CASRGAGGGSPLHF.

The V gene is TRBV6-1, the J gene TRBJ1-3; TRBD1 aligns across 8 bases. Germline CDR1 reads MNHNS; CDR2 reads SASEGT. V trimming: 3 bases; J trimming: 2 bases; junction bases outside the gene matches: 0. The CDR3 sequence is 14 residues long. CDR3 amino acids: CASSEDRAGNTIYF. In nucleotides, the CDR3 is TGTGCCAGCAGTGAGGACAGGGCTGGAAACACCATATATTTT.

V and J are TRBV2 and TRBJ1-5; D is uncertain. The CDR3 is made up of 14 amino acids. The germline V and J ends were trimmed by 3 bases and 0 bases, with 6 bases remaining between them. CDR1 is SNHLY and CDR2 is FYNNEI in the germline V gene. The CDR3 DNA reads TGTGCCAGCAGTGAGGATTTTAGCAATCAGCCCCAGCATTTT. It codes for CASSEDFSNQPQHF.

The chain is built from TRBV5-5 and TRBJ1-1, with D hard to call. The germline V gene has CDR1 SGHKS and CDR2 YYEKEE (reference sequence). V lost 1 base to trimming and J lost 2 bases, with 15 bases between them. The CDR3 sequence is 16 residues long. The CDR3 protein is CASSLFGSGANTEAFF. The CDR3 DNA reads TGTGCCAGCAGCTTGTTTGGATCCGGAGCAAACACTGAAGCTTTCTTT.

This chain joins TRBV18 and TRBJ1-6; D may be TRBD1 (5 bases). Trimming pared 2 bases from V and 0 bases from J, leaving 11 bases between. The CDR3 is made up of 17 amino acids. Germline CDR1 reads KGHSH; CDR2 reads LQKENI. CDR3 amino acids: CASSPGAESSYNSPLHF. DNA for the CDR3: TGTGCCAGCTCACCAGGGGCAGAGAGCTCCTATAATTCACCCCTCCACTTT.

The chain is built from TRBV6-5 and TRBJ1-1; D call uncertain. Germline values: CDR1 MNHEY, CDR2 SVGAGI. V gave up 8 bases and J gave up 1 base, with 14 bases separating them. The CDR3 runs 14 residues. The CDR3 sequence is CASRLMIPNTEAFF. The CDR3 nucleotides read TGTGCCAGCCGGCTTATGATACCGAACACTGAAGCTTTCTTT.